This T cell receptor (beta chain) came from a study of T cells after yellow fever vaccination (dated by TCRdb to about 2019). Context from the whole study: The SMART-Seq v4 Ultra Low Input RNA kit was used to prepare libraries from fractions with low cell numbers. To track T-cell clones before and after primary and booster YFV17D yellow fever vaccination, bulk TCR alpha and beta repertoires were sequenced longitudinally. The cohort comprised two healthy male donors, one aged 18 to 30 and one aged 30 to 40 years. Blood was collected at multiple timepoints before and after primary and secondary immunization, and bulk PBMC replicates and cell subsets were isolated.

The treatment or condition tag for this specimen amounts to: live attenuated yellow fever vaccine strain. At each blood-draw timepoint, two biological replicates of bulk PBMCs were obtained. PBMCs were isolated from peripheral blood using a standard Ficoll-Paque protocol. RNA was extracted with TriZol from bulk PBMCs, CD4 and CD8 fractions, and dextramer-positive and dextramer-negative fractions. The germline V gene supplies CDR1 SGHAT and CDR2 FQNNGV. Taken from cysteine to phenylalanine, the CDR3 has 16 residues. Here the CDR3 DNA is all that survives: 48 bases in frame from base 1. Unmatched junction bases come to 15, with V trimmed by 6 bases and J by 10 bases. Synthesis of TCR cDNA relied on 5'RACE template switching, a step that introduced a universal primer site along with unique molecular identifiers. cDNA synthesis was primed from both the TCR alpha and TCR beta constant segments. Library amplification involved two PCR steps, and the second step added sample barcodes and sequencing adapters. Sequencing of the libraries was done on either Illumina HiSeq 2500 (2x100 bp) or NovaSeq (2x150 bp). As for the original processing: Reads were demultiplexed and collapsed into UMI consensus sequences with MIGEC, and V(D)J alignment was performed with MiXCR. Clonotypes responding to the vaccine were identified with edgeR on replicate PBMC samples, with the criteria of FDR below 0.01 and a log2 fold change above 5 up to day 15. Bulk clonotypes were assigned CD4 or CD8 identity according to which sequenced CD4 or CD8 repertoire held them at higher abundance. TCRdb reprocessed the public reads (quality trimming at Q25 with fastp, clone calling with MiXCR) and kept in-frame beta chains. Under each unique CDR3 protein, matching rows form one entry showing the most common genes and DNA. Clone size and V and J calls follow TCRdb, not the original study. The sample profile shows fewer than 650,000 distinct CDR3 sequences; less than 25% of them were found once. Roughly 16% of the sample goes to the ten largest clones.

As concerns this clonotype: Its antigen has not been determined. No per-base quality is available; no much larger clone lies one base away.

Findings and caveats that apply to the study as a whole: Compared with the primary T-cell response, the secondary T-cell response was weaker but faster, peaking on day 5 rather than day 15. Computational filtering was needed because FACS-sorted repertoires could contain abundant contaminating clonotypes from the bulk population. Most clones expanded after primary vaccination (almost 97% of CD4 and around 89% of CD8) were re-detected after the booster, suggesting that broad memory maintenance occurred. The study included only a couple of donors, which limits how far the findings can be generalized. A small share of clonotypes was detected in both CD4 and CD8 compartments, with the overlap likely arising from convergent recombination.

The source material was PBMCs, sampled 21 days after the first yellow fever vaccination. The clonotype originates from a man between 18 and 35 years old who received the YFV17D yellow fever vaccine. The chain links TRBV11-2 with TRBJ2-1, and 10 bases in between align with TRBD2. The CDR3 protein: CASSWLAGGHLLEQFF. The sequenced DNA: TGTGCCAGCAGTTGGTTAGCGGGGGGCCACTTATTAGAGCAGTTCTTC.